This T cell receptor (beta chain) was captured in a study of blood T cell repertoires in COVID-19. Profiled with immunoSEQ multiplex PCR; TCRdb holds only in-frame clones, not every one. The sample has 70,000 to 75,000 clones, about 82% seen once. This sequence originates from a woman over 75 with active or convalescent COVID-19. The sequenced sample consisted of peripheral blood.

CDR3: CASSFGTSGITGELFF. Written as DNA, the CDR3 is TGTGCCAGCAGCTTTGGGACTAGCGGCATCACCGGGGAGCTGTTTTTT. This chain connects TRBV7-3 to TRBJ2-2; 11 bases map to TRBD2. V lost 3 bases to trimming and J lost 4 bases; unmatched junction nucleotides: 4. This CDR3 contains 16 residues. Germline loops: CDR1 SGHTA, CDR2 FQGTGA.